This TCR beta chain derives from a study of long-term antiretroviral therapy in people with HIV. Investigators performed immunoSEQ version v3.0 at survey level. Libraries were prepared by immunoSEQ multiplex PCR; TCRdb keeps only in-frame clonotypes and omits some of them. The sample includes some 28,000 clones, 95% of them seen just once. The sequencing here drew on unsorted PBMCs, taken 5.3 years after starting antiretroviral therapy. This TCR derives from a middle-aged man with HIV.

In DNA form, the CDR3 reads TGTGCCAGAAGCGGGACAGCGACTACCACAGATACGCAGTATTTT. This codes for CARSGTATTTDTQYF. This rearrangement joins TRBV5-3 to TRBJ2-3, with 7 nucleotides matching TRBD1. TRBV5-3 is placed among ORFs of uncertain function. J gave up 2 bases and V 4 bases, and 7 bases lay outside the gene matches. The CDR3 is 15 amino acids.